The 18 T cell receptor beta chains listed next were all sequenced from one sample in a study of T-cell reconstitution after alpha-beta-depleted transplantation in children. Library preparation (for TCRbeta) was performed with unique molecular identifiers. TCRdb analysed the PCR reads with MiXCR anew, one entry per CDR3 protein. The data contain more than 150,000 distinct CDR3 sequences, more than 6.5% of them singletons. This sample comprised PBMCs from the stem cell graft donor, obtained from the stem cell graft. Every receptor here comes from a human donor who donated a stem cell graft to a child with Wiskott-Aldrich syndrome.

Ten or more counts support this clonotype. The chain couples TRBV7-8 to TRBJ1-3; D is possibly TRBD1 (6 bases). V was trimmed by 5 bases and J by 0 bases, leaving 11 bases between them. Germline values: CDR1 SGHVS, CDR2 FQNEAQ. The CDR3 is 15 amino acids. The CDR3 sequence is CASSLIQGSGNTIYF. In DNA, the CDR3 is TGTGCCAGCAGCCTGATACAGGGCTCTGGAAACACCATATATTTT.

This clonotype has ten or more counts. The chain links TRBV5-1 to TRBJ2-7, with D uncertain. The CDR3 has 12 amino acids. V lost 0 bases and J lost 4, with 5 bases in between. The germline CDR1 and CDR2 sequences are SGHRS and YFSETQ. The CDR3 sequence: CASSLGEYEQYF. In nucleotides, the CDR3 is TGCGCCAGCAGCTTGGGAGAATACGAGCAGTACTTC.

This clonotype was picked up many times. This sequence joins TRBV12-3 or TRBV12-4 and TRBJ2-5; 8 bases fit TRBD1. This CDR3 spans 18 amino acids. The trim removed 3 bases at V and 1 base at J, leaving 13 bases unmatched. CDR3 sequence (DNA): TGTGCCAGCAGTTTGAGTTTGGTGACAGGGGACCTCCAAGAGACCCAGTACTTC. Protein product: CASSLSLVTGDLQETQYF.

The table lists this clonotype with many counts. The CDR3 here is CASVAAGIPYEQYF. Written as DNA, the CDR3 is TGCGCCAGCGTAGCCGCCGGGATACCCTACGAGCAGTACTTC. The rearrangement links TRBV10-1 to TRBJ2-7, with TRBD2 as a possible D gene (5 bases). The CDR3 sequence is 14 residues long. The germline V gene has CDR1 WNHNN and CDR2 SYGVQD (reference sequence). The V end was cut by 8 bases, the J end by 2 bases, with 16 bases between.

The chain carries TRBV29-1 and TRBJ2-6; unclear D gene. The CDR3 runs to 14 residues. V was shortened by 3 bases and J by 0 bases, with 6 bases between the two germline ends. Germline V gene lookup returns CDR1 SQVTM and CDR2 ANQGSEA. The CDR3 region is CSVDADSGANVLTF. In nucleotides, the CDR3 is TGCAGCGTTGACGCGGACTCTGGGGCCAACGTCCTGACTTTC.

This clonotype was detected a few times. The gene calls are TRBV18 and TRBJ2-2; D unclear. Trimming left V 3 bases short and J 1 base short, with 12 bases between. The length of the CDR3 is 16 residues. Germline V lookup: CDR1 KGHSH, CDR2 LQKENI. The CDR3: CASSPRASGNTGELFF. CDR3 bases: TGTGCCAGCTCACCTCGCGCATCGGGGAACACCGGGGAGCTGTTTTTT.

The rearrangement links TRBV7-2 to TRBJ1-4; weak D call: TRBD1 (5 bases). V shed 3 bases and J shed 5 bases, with 10 bases lying between them. The CDR3 contains 14 residues. The germline V gene encodes CDR1 SGHTA and CDR2 FQGNSA. For the CDR3, the DNA is TGTGCCAGCAGCTTCGCGGGGCCGAATGAAAAACTGTTTTTT. It specifies CASSFAGPNEKLFF.

This clonotype was counted many times. The V call is TRBV13, the J call TRBJ2-5, with TRBD1 identical over 8 bases. With V trimmed by 1 base and J by 4 bases, 11 bases remained unmatched. The germline gives CDR1 PRHDT, CDR2 FYEKMQ (reference sequence). The CDR3 length is 17 residues. The CDR3, as DNA: TGTGCCAGCAGCTTAGTTGCAGGGGGCGCTTGGGTAGAGACCCAGTACTTC. Residues: CASSLVAGGAWVETQYF.

At least ten counts were recorded for this clonotype. The chain uses TRBV6-2 or TRBV6-3 and TRBJ1-6; D gene ambiguous. Trimming removed 2 bases at V and 8 bases at J, with 7 bases between. Per germline, CDR1 MNHEY and CDR2 SVGEGT. This CDR3 has 13 amino acids. CDR3 DNA: TGTGCCAGCAGTTACAATTTGGATTCACCCCTCCACTTT. This gives the protein CASSYNLDSPLHF.

The sample holds many counts of this clonotype. The rearrangement uses TRBV25-1 and TRBJ2-1; D not certain. Trimming left V 6 bases short and J 7 bases short, with 7 bases between. Germline CDR1 is MGHDK and CDR2 is SYGVNS. This CDR3 has 11 residues. CDR3 nucleotides: TGTGCCAGCAGAGAACTGAATGAGCAGTTCTTC. The encoded protein is CASRELNEQFF.

This clonotype has a count of ten or more. This chain connects TRBV29-1 to TRBJ1-1; 8 nucleotides line up with TRBD1. Germline CDR1 is SQVTM and CDR2 is ANQGSEA. J gave up 1 base and V 6 bases, and 4 bases lay outside the gene matches. The CDR3 contains 13 residues. The CDR3 protein is CSVTGQANTEAFF. CDR3 coding DNA: TGCAGCGTAACGGGACAGGCGAACACTGAAGCTTTCTTT.

The V call is TRBV6-1, the J call TRBJ2-2, with 9 bases that match TRBD1. The germline gives CDR1 MNHNS, CDR2 SASEGT. After removal of 5 bases from V and 3 bases from J, the junction contained 10 bases not matched to a gene. The CDR3 consists of 17 residues. The chain's CDR3 is CASSKPWTGDYTGELFF. DNA of the CDR3: TGTGCCAGCAGTAAACCCTGGACAGGGGATTACACCGGGGAGCTGTTTTTT.

This clonotype has ten or more counts. This chain links TRBV12-3 or TRBV12-4 with TRBJ1-1; no clear D gene. The ends were cut back, 3 bases at V and 7 bases at J, with 12 bases in the middle. The CDR3 spans 13 residues. The CDR3 sequence: CASSFPDPSEAFF. DNA of the CDR3: TGTGCCAGCAGTTTCCCGGACCCAAGTGAAGCTTTCTTT.

In its sample, this clonotype was seen many times. The rearrangement links TRBV9 to TRBJ2-7, with 8 bases that match TRBD2. J lost 5 bases, V lost 10 bases, and 17 bases had no gene match. The CDR3 has 15 amino acids. Germline CDR1 is SGDLS and CDR2 is YYNGEE. CDR3 sequence reads: CAHTGLAGRGDEQYF. CDR3 nucleotide sequence: TGTGCCCACACGGGTCTAGCGGGCCGGGGGGACGAGCAGTACTTC.

In its sample, this clonotype was seen many times. The chain joins TRBV24-1 to TRBJ2-1, with D hard to call. CDR1 and CDR2 from the germline V gene are KGHDR and SFDVKD. This CDR3 has 19 amino acids. V was trimmed by 2 bases and J by 8 bases, leaving 27 bases between them. The CDR3, as DNA: TGTGCCACCAGTGATTCCCGAATGGCGGACGGCGGTCGACCCCATGAGCAGTTCTTC. Protein product: CATSDSRMADGGRPHEQFF.

A few counts support this clonotype. V usage is TRBV5-5 and J usage is TRBJ1-4; D remains unclear. Germline V gene sequence: CDR1 SGHKS, CDR2 YYEKEE (reference sequence). This CDR3 is 16 amino acids long. Trimming removed 1 base at V and 0 bases at J, with 10 bases between. The DNA of the CDR3 is TGTGCCAGCAGCTTGCCCGAGGATGCAACTAATGAAAAACTGTTTTTT. Translated, it gives CASSLPEDATNEKLFF.

This clonotype was detected many times. CDR3 DNA: TGTGCCAGCAGTTTAAACACCTATGGCTACACCTTC. Its protein is CASSLNTYGYTF. The chain combines TRBV12-3 or TRBV12-4 with TRBJ1-2; D gene ambiguous. The CDR3 extends over 12 amino acids. Deletions cut 2 bases from V and 4 bases from J, with 5 bases between.

The chain couples TRBV20-1 to TRBJ2-2, with 13 nucleotides matching TRBD2. Germline V gene lookup returns CDR1 DFQATT and CDR2 SNEGSKA (reference sequence). The V segment lost 3 bases and the J segment 6 bases; nucleotides outside the gene matches: 7. This CDR3 is 16 amino acids long. The CDR3 DNA follows: TGCAGTGCTAGGAGCACTAGCGGGAGGGCCCCCGGGGAGCTGTTTTTT. Translation gives CSARSTSGRAPGELFF.